The 20 T cell receptor beta chains reported below all come from one sample, sequenced in a study of blood T cell repertoires in COVID-19. TCRdb's copy holds only in-frame clones and misses some; the assay was immunoSEQ multiplex PCR. The table has just over 95,000 clones, around 80% seen once. Sequencing was carried out using peripheral blood. These receptors were collected from an elderly man with acute or convalescent COVID-19.

The chain uses TRBV14 and TRBJ2-3; D perhaps matches TRBD2 (6 bases). The CDR3 contains 16 residues. V lost 7 bases to trimming and J lost 0 bases, with 17 bases between them. The germline gives CDR1 SGHDN, CDR2 FVKESK. The CDR3: CASTPGLHLSTDTQYF. CDR3 coding DNA: TGTGCCAGCACCCCGGGACTTCATCTGAGCACAGATACGCAGTATTTT. Based on the CDR3 plus reference TRBV14 and TRBJ2-3, the full variable domain is EAGVTQFPSHSVIEKGQTVTLRCDPISGHDNLYWYRRVMGKEIKFLLHFVKESKQDESGMPNNRFLAERTGGTYSTLKVQPAELEDSGVYFCASTPGLHLSTDTQYFGPGTRLTVL.

This rearrangement joins TRBV29-1 to TRBJ1-3, with D unresolved. CDR1 is SQVTM, CDR2 ANQGSEA, per germline. The V end was cut by 1 base, the J end by 3 bases, with 13 bases between. This CDR3 comprises 15 residues. The CDR3 region is CSVEGLPTGGNTIYF. As DNA, the CDR3 is TGCAGCGTTGAAGGTCTACCGACTGGTGGAAACACCATATATTTT.

The CDR3 nucleotides read TGTGCCATCAGTCAGGGGGCAAGTCAGCCCCAGCATTTT. Protein product: CAISQGASQPQHF. This sequence joins TRBV10-3 and TRBJ1-5; 8 nucleotides line up with TRBD1. Trimming removed 5 bases from V and 6 bases from J; junction bases left unmatched: 3. Per the germline V gene, CDR1 is ENHRY and CDR2 is SYGVKD. This CDR3 comprises 13 residues.

The chain joins TRBV5-6 to TRBJ2-5, with TRBD1 matching over 7 bases. This CDR3 spans 15 amino acids. Trimming at V came to 4 bases and at J to 5 bases, leaving 11 bases not matched to a gene. Per the germline V gene, CDR1 is SGHDT and CDR2 is YYEEEE. In DNA, the CDR3 is TGTGCCAGCAGCGGGGCTCCAGGGGGTGGGGAGACCCAGTACTTC. This gives the protein CASSGAPGGGETQYF.

The CDR3 nucleotides are TGCAGCGTTGCCAGGGTGGAGACCCAGTACTTC. Translating gives CSVARVETQYF. The chain joins TRBV29-1 to TRBJ2-5; weak D call: TRBD1 (5 bases). This CDR3 is 11 amino acids long. Germline lookup yields CDR1 SQVTM and CDR2 ANQGSEA. V shed 4 bases and J shed 5 bases, with 8 bases lying between them. The full variable domain, with the rest looked up from reference TRBV29-1 and TRBJ2-5, is SAVISQKPSRDICQRGTSLTIQCQVDSQVTMMFWYRQQPGQSLTLIATANQGSEATYESGFVIDKFPISRPNLTFSTLTVSNMSPEDSSIYLCSVARVETQYFGPGTRLLVL.

The V call is TRBV11-2, the J call TRBJ2-5; 10 nucleotides line up with TRBD2. CDR1 SGHAT and CDR2 FQNNGV come from the germline V gene. The ends lost 1 base at V and 2 bases at J; junction bases unmatched: 4. The CDR3 is made up of 16 amino acids. CDR3: CASSLGLAGGQETQYF. In nucleotides, the CDR3 is TGTGCCAGCAGCTTAGGGTTAGCGGGGGGACAAGAGACCCAGTACTTC.

The chain couples TRBV7-2 to TRBJ2-1; 9 bases match TRBD2. CDR3 length: 15 amino acids. The trim removed 5 bases at V and 0 bases at J, leaving 2 bases unmatched. Germline values: CDR1 SGHTA, CDR2 FQGNSA. CDR3 protein: CASSDSGSSYNEQFF. DNA of the CDR3: TGTGCCAGCAGCGATAGCGGGAGCTCCTACAATGAGCAGTTCTTC.

The chain recombines TRBV28 with TRBJ1-3; D is perhaps TRBD1 (6 bases). Trimming stripped 6 bases from V and 4 bases from J, with 16 bases between. Germline lookup yields CDR1 MDHEN and CDR2 SYDVKM. The CDR3 runs 15 residues. The CDR3 here is CASSPRGGAGNTIYF. The CDR3 region has the DNA TGTGCCAGCAGCCCTAGGGGGGGCGCGGGAAACACCATATATTTT.

The chain has TRBV9 and TRBJ1-2, with 7 bases matching TRBD1. Trimming removed 4 bases from V and 6 bases from J; junction bases left unmatched: 12. There are 15 residues in the CDR3. CDR1 SGDLS and CDR2 YYNGEE come from the germline V gene. CDR3: CASSLPLGGRDGYTF. CDR3 bases: TGTGCCAGCAGCTTGCCCTTAGGGGGCCGGGATGGCTACACCTTC.

The chain links TRBV7-9 to TRBJ2-2; D perhaps matches TRBD2 (5 bases). Germline V lookup: CDR1 SEHNR, CDR2 FQNEAQ (reference sequence). This CDR3 spans 14 amino acids. The V end lost 5 bases, the J end lost 4 bases, and 11 bases lay between the germline ends. DNA for the CDR3: TGTGCCAGCAGCCCTGGACGGGGCACCGGGGAGCTGTTTTTT. This gives the protein CASSPGRGTGELFF.

The genes are TRBV19 and TRBJ2-5; the match to TRBD1 covers 9 bases. CDR1 is LNHDA and CDR2 is SQIVND in the germline V gene (reference sequence). V shed 5 bases, J shed 4 bases, and the junction held 2 bases outside the gene matches. The CDR3 is made up of 13 amino acids. In nucleotides, the CDR3 is TGTGCCAGTAGTCCGACAGGGGGAGAGACCCAGTACTTC. It yields the protein CASSPTGGETQYF.

The chain combines TRBV5-1 with TRBJ2-2; tentative D call: TRBD1 (5 bases). Germline lookup yields CDR1 SGHRS and CDR2 YFSETQ. Trimming removed 4 bases from V and 2 bases from J, with 15 bases in between. This CDR3 spans 16 amino acids. The CDR3 sequence is CASSKGQDVNTGELFF. The CDR3 DNA reads TGCGCCAGCAGCAAAGGACAAGACGTTAACACCGGGGAGCTGTTTTTT.

The genes are TRBV2 and TRBJ1-3, with no clear D. The CDR3 runs to 16 residues. The V end lost 8 bases, the J end lost 0 bases, and 17 bases lay between the germline ends. Germline loops: CDR1 SNHLY, CDR2 FYNNEI. CDR3 DNA: TGTGCCAGCGAGAGACGTCAGGCCAGCTCTGGAAACACCATATATTTT. Translating it yields CASERRQASSGNTIYF.

The chain links TRBV11-2 to TRBJ1-4; TRBD1 aligns across 10 bases. Germline trimming cut 5 bases from V and 8 bases from J; bases unmatched to any gene: 8. Germline lookup yields CDR1 SGHAT and CDR2 FQNNGV. The CDR3 totals 15 residues. The CDR3 bases are TGTGCCAGCAGCCGACCGGGACAGGGGAGCGAAAAACTGTTTTTT. This gives the protein CASSRPGQGSEKLFF.

This rearrangement joins TRBV14 to TRBJ1-1; D not certain. Germline V CDR1 and CDR2: SGHDN, FVKESK. Trimming shortened V by 4 bases and J by 6 bases, and 15 bases separated the two germline ends. CDR3 length: 14 residues. CDR3 DNA: TGTGCCAGCAGCCTCCAAAGAGGGAGTGCTGAAGCTTTCTTT. Translated: CASSLQRGSAEAFF.

V is TRBV29-1 and J is TRBJ2-3, with 7 bases matching TRBD1. V dropped 4 bases and J dropped 6; count of bases not matched to a gene: 4. Germline CDR1 is SQVTM and CDR2 is ANQGSEA. This CDR3 region has 12 residues. The chain's CDR3 is CSVGQGGDTQYF. The CDR3 nucleotides read TGCAGCGTTGGACAGGGTGGCGATACGCAGTATTTT.

V usage is TRBV18 and J usage is TRBJ2-1; 12 nucleotides align to TRBD2. The CDR3 is 15 amino acids. After removal of 3 bases from V and 6 bases from J, the junction contained 3 bases not matched to a gene. CDR1 KGHSH and CDR2 LQKENI come from the germline V gene. CDR3: CASSPTSGSSNEQFF. Here the CDR3 DNA reads TGTGCCAGCTCACCGACTAGCGGGAGTAGCAATGAGCAGTTCTTC.

The V call is TRBV19, the J call TRBJ2-3, with 12 bases lining up with TRBD1. Germline CDR1 reads LNHDA; CDR2 reads SQIVND (reference sequence). The J segment lost 2 bases and the V segment lost 5 bases, leaving 8 bases of the junction unmatched. This CDR3 contains 17 residues. CDR3 DNA: TGTGCCAGTAGTTCGGCTCCGGGACAGGGGGCCACAGATACGCAGTATTTT. Encoded protein: CASSSAPGQGATDTQYF.

V and J are TRBV6-6 and TRBJ2-6; D may be TRBD1 (5 bases). V lost 6 bases and J 2 bases, leaving 14 bases between the germline ends. Germline CDR1 reads MNHNY; CDR2 reads SVGAGI (reference sequence). The length of the CDR3 is 16 residues. The DNA for the CDR3 is TGTGCCAGCAGGCAGTCTGCAGGGACTGGGGCCAACGTCCTGACTTTC. Residues: CASRQSAGTGANVLTF.

This chain uses TRBV5-6 with TRBJ2-7; 15 bases map to TRBD2. CDR3 size: 14 residues. Germline CDR1 reads SGHDT; CDR2 reads YYEEEE. J gave up 6 bases and V 3 bases, and 1 base lay outside the gene matches. For the CDR3, the DNA is TGTGCCAGCAGCTGGGGACTAGCGGGGGGCGAGCAGTACTTC. Its protein product is CASSWGLAGGEQYF.